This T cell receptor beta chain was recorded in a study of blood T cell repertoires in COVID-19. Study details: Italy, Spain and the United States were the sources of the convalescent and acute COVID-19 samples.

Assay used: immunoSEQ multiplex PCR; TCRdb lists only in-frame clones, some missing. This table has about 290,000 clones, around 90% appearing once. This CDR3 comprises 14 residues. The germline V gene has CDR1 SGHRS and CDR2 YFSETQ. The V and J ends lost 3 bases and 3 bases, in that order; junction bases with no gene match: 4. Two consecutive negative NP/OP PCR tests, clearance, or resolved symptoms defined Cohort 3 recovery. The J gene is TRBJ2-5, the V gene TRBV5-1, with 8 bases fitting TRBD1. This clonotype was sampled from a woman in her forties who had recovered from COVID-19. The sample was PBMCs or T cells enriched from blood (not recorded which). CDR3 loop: CASSSTGGKETQYF. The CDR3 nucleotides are TGCGCCAGCAGCTCCACAGGGGGGAAAGAGACCCAGTACTTC. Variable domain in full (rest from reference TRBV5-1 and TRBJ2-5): KAGVTQTPRYLIKTRGQQVTLSCSPISGHRSVSWYQQTPGQGLQFLFEYFSETQRNKGNFPGRFSGRQFSNSRSEMNVSTLELGDSALYLCASSSTGGKETQYFGPGTRLLVL.